These 28 T cell receptor beta chains originate from one sample sequenced in a study of T cells after yellow fever vaccination. TCRdb passed the 5' RACE reads through MiXCR, listing each CDR3 protein once. The data show some 130,000 distinct CDR3 sequences, less than 8.5% seen once. The sequencing used CD4+ T cells sorted from PBMCs, collected 10 days after the yellow fever booster vaccination. The receptors shown here come from a man aged 30-40 years who received the YFV17D yellow fever vaccine.

Many counts were recorded for this clonotype. This chain joins TRBV24-1 and TRBJ2-2, with TRBD1 matching over 7 bases. V was clipped by 9 bases and J by 0 bases; unmatched bases: 3. The CDR3 runs to 14 residues. Germline V gene lookup returns CDR1 KGHDR and CDR2 SFDVKD. The CDR3, as DNA: TGTGCCACCGCCGGGACAGCGAACACCGGGGAGCTGTTTTTT. Its protein product is CATAGTANTGELFF.

The table lists this clonotype with many counts. The V and J genes are TRBV5-1 and TRBJ2-5; 7 nucleotides agree with TRBD1. The germline CDR1 and CDR2 sequences are SGHRS and YFSETQ. Germline trimming cut 4 bases from V and 1 base from J; bases unmatched to any gene: 4. The CDR3 consists of 14 residues. CDR3 sequence: CASSPGQSQETQYF. The CDR3 nucleotides read TGCGCCAGCAGCCCGGGACAGTCCCAAGAGACCCAGTACTTC.

This clonotype was seen at least ten times. Written as DNA, the CDR3 is TGTGCCAGCAGCCCCCGGGACCAAGGCACAGATACGCAGTATTTT. Protein product: CASSPRDQGTDTQYF. The genes are TRBV12-3 or TRBV12-4 and TRBJ2-3; possibly TRBD1 or TRBD2 for D (5 bases each). The V gene lost 6 bases and the J gene lost 1 base, with 14 bases spanning the gap. This CDR3 is 15 amino acids long.

The chain uses TRBV20-1 and TRBJ2-7; 7 bases fit TRBD1. With V trimmed by 5 bases and J by 3 bases, 7 bases remained unmatched. The germline V gene encodes CDR1 DFQATT and CDR2 SNEGSKA (reference sequence). The CDR3 has 13 residues. In nucleotides, the CDR3 is TGCAGTGCTCACAACCGGGACAGCTACGAGCAGTACTTC. It encodes CSAHNRDSYEQYF.

This clonotype was detected ten times or more. In DNA form, the CDR3 reads TGCGCCAGCAGCTTGGAAGTATCCGGGGTTAATCTGTTTTTT. Amino acids: CASSLEVSGVNLFF. The genes are TRBV5-1 and TRBJ2-2, with TRBD2 as a possible D gene (5 bases). There are 14 residues in the CDR3. Trimming removed 0 bases from V and 14 bases from J, with 17 bases in between. In germline, CDR1 is SGHRS, CDR2 YFSETQ.

This clonotype was counted ten times or more. The chain employs TRBV29-1 and TRBJ2-5, with TRBD2 as a possible D gene (5 bases). The ends were cut back, 3 bases at V and 4 bases at J, with 12 bases in the middle. This CDR3 is built from 13 residues. Per the germline V gene, CDR1 is SQVTM and CDR2 is ANQGSEA. The CDR3 coding sequence is TGCAGCGTTGAGGGATCCGGAGGAGAGACCCAGTACTTC. Translated, it gives CSVEGSGGETQYF.

This clonotype was found many times. The chain uses TRBV20-1 and TRBJ1-2; D is uncertain. The CDR3 is 14 amino acids. Germline lookup yields CDR1 DFQATT and CDR2 SNEGSKA (reference sequence). Trimming took off 4 bases at V and 2 bases at J, with 14 bases between the two ends. The CDR3 is CSAIPGRENYGYTF. The DNA of the CDR3 is TGCAGTGCTATCCCCGGGCGGGAAAACTATGGCTACACCTTC.

This clonotype was recorded many times. The chain uses TRBV19 and TRBJ2-5; 8 bases fit TRBD1. Germline CDR1 reads LNHDA; CDR2 reads SQIVND (reference sequence). The CDR3 extends over 15 amino acids. J gave up 2 bases and V 6 bases, and 8 bases lay outside the gene matches. The CDR3 bases are TGTGCCAGTAGCATACAGGGGGTAGGACAAGAGACCCAGTACTTC. Amino acid sequence: CASSIQGVGQETQYF.

This clonotype was seen at least ten times. The chain uses TRBV10-3 and TRBJ2-2; possible D gene TRBD2, 6 bases. Trimming pared 7 bases from V and 4 bases from J, leaving 13 bases between. The CDR3 spans 14 residues. Germline V gene data show CDR1 as ENHRY and CDR2 as SYGVKD. The CDR3 region is CAIKGTGATGELFF. Written as DNA, the CDR3 is TGTGCCATCAAGGGAACGGGAGCCACCGGGGAGCTGTTTTTT.

This clonotype has a count of ten or more. The rearrangement joins TRBV9 to TRBJ2-5, with D possibly matching TRBD1 (5 bases). V was cut by 2 bases and J by 5 bases, with 7 bases left in between. Germline-derived CDR1 and CDR2 are SGDLS and YYNGEE. This CDR3 comprises 12 residues. The CDR3 sequence: CASSVGLETQYF. The CDR3, as DNA: TGTGCCAGCAGCGTGGGGCTGGAGACCCAGTACTTC.

This clonotype showed up many times. The V and J genes are TRBV7-2 and TRBJ2-7, with unresolved D. CDR1 and CDR2 (germline): SGHTA, FQGNSA. V lost 2 bases, J lost 5 bases, and 10 bases lay in between. The CDR3 runs to 13 residues. In DNA form, the CDR3 reads TGTGCCAGCAGCTTACAGGCTTCCGACGAGCAGTACTTC. It specifies CASSLQASDEQYF.

This clonotype was picked up a small number of times. The V call is TRBV4-1, the J call TRBJ2-4; weak D call: TRBD1 (5 bases). The CDR3 has 14 amino acids. V shed 1 base and J shed 8 bases, with 12 bases lying between them. CDR1 is MGHRA and CDR2 is YSYEKL in the germline V gene. The CDR3 loop reads CASSQGEVRDIQYF. CDR3 coding DNA: TGCGCCAGCAGCCAAGGGGAAGTCAGGGACATTCAGTACTTC.

This clonotype has just a few counts. The chain recombines TRBV4-3 with TRBJ1-1; D ambiguous. The germline V gene has CDR1 LGHNA and CDR2 YSLEER. The CDR3 spans 15 residues. V lost 0 bases and J 0 bases, leaving 8 bases between the germline ends. CDR3 nucleotide sequence: TGCGCCAGCAGCCAAGATATAGCGGTGAACACTGAAGCTTTCTTT. Its translation: CASSQDIAVNTEAFF.

This clonotype was counted ten times or more. The CDR3 DNA reads as TGCGCCAGCACGATGCAGGGGATTGCAGATACGCAGTATTTT. It codes for CASTMQGIADTQYF. The V gene is TRBV5-1, the J gene TRBJ2-3; possibly TRBD1 for D (6 bases). Germline V lookup: CDR1 SGHRS, CDR2 YFSETQ. This CDR3 comprises 14 residues. Deletions cut 6 bases from V and 4 bases from J, with 15 bases between.

At least ten counts were recorded for this clonotype. The V gene is TRBV20-1, the J gene TRBJ2-5; no reliable D call. Deletions cut 5 bases from V and 0 bases from J, with 4 bases between. CDR1 and CDR2 from the germline V gene are DFQATT and SNEGSKA (reference sequence). The CDR3 is made up of 11 amino acids. This CDR3 reads CSAGYQETQYF. DNA of the CDR3: TGCAGTGCTGGGTACCAAGAGACCCAGTACTTC.

This clonotype was counted between two and nine times. The V gene is TRBV10-2, the J gene TRBJ2-5; no firm D call. Per germline, CDR1 WSHSY and CDR2 SAAADI. CDR3 length: 14 residues. Trimming took 3 bases from V and 1 from J, leaving 9 bases between them. CDR3 in amino acids: CASSERNPQETQYF. DNA of the CDR3: TGCGCCAGCAGTGAAAGGAACCCCCAAGAGACCCAGTACTTC.

At least ten counts were recorded for this clonotype. The V gene is TRBV5-6, the J gene TRBJ1-5; D unclear. CDR1 SGHDT and CDR2 YYEEEE come from the germline V gene. This CDR3 is built from 15 residues. Trimming took 0 bases from V and 1 from J, leaving 8 bases between them. CDR3 sequence: CASSLGRRSNQPQHF. The CDR3 bases are TGTGCCAGCAGCTTGGGCAGGAGGAGCAATCAGCCCCAGCATTTT.

This clonotype showed up just a few times. This chain links TRBV18 with TRBJ2-4, with a tentative D call TRBD2 (6 bases). The CDR3 consists of 15 residues. CDR1 KGHSH and CDR2 LQKENI come from the germline V gene. V lost 1 base, J lost 1 base, and 8 bases lay in between. DNA for the CDR3: TGTGCCAGCTCACCACAGGGACTGGCCAAAAACATTCAGTACTTC. It is translated as CASSPQGLAKNIQYF.

In this sample, this clonotype turned up many times. The J gene is TRBJ2-5, the V gene TRBV27; 7 bases are a match to TRBD2. The J segment lost 6 bases and the V segment lost 0 bases, leaving 10 bases of the junction unmatched. Germline CDR1 reads MNHEY; CDR2 reads SMNVEV (reference sequence). The CDR3 covers 16 residues. The CDR3 protein is CASSLSIASGGKTQYF. The DNA for the CDR3 is TGTGCCAGCAGTTTATCGATCGCTAGCGGCGGCAAGACCCAGTACTTC.

In its sample, this clonotype was seen a few times. The gene calls are TRBV20-1 and TRBJ2-1, with 12 bases fitting TRBD2. This CDR3 has 15 amino acids. Germline CDR1 reads DFQATT; CDR2 reads SNEGSKA (reference sequence). After removal of 5 bases from V and 5 bases from J, the junction contained 7 bases not matched to a gene. Here the CDR3 DNA reads TGCAGTGCTCCGATGACTAGCGGGAGACACAATGAGCAGTTCTTC. Translated: CSAPMTSGRHNEQFF.

This clonotype appeared many times. The rearrangement links TRBV9 to TRBJ2-7, with 9 bases matching TRBD1. This CDR3 is built from 14 residues. J was trimmed by 7 bases and V by 3 bases; bases with no gene match: 8. Germline V gene sequence: CDR1 SGDLS, CDR2 YYNGEE. The CDR3 sequence is CASSARDREGEQYF. The CDR3 DNA sequence: TGTGCCAGCAGCGCCCGGGACAGGGAAGGTGAGCAGTACTTC.

Comments on this clonotype: This may stem from a read error, because a much larger clone lies one nucleotide away. The rearrangement joins TRBV12-3 or TRBV12-4 to TRBJ2-7; a possible D gene is TRBD1 (5 bases). The CDR3 length is 14 residues. Trimming cost V 3 bases and J 5 bases, with 14 bases left between them. The CDR3 is CASSFAGYLDEQYF. In DNA form, the CDR3 reads TGTGCCAGCAGTTTCGCAGGGTATCTCGACGAGCAGTACTTC.

This clonotype was observed at least ten times. The chain uses TRBV14 and TRBJ2-5, with D perhaps matching TRBD2 (5 bases). With 2 bases removed from V and 1 base from J, the gap between germline ends came to 8 bases. CDR3 length: 14 residues. CDR1 and CDR2 (germline): SGHDN, FVKESK. Written as DNA, the CDR3 is TGTGCCAGCAGCCAAACCGGGATCCAAGAGACCCAGTACTTC. It encodes CASSQTGIQETQYF.

This clonotype was seen repeatedly, ten times or more. The chain has TRBV29-1 and TRBJ1-1, with D tentatively TRBD1 (5 bases). CDR1 and CDR2 (germline): SQVTM, ANQGSEA. CDR3 length: 12 residues. Deletions cut 5 bases from V and 5 bases from J, with 12 bases between. CDR3: CSVFNGGTEAFF. The CDR3 DNA is TGCAGCGTTTTTAATGGGGGAACTGAAGCTTTCTTT. Full variable domain (outside the CDR3, taken from reference TRBV29-1 and TRBJ1-1): SAVISQKPSRDICQRGTSLTIQCQVDSQVTMMFWYRQQPGQSLTLIATANQGSEATYESGFVIDKFPISRPNLTFSTLTVSNMSPEDSSIYLCSVFNGGTEAFFGQGTRLTVV.

This clonotype occurred many times. The rearrangement links TRBV5-6 to TRBJ2-4; D possibly corresponds to TRBD2 (7 bases). The germline gives CDR1 SGHDT, CDR2 YYEEEE. There are 13 residues in the CDR3. V was cut by 3 bases and J by 8 bases, with 12 bases left in between. The CDR3, as DNA: TGTGCCAGCAGCTCCCGAGGGGGGGACATTCAGTACTTC. Translation: CASSSRGGDIQYF.

This clonotype has a handful of counts. V and J are TRBV10-3 and TRBJ1-5, with unresolved D. Germline CDR1 ENHRY, CDR2 SYGVKD. Trimming took 3 bases from V and 5 from J, leaving 5 bases between them. There are 12 residues in the CDR3. The CDR3: CAISELDQPQHF. Here the CDR3 DNA reads TGTGCCATCAGTGAACTGGATCAGCCCCAGCATTTT.

There are many counts of this clonotype. V usage is TRBV7-8 and J usage is TRBJ2-1, with TRBD1 identical over 8 bases. CDR3 length: 15 amino acids. Germline-derived CDR1 and CDR2 are SGHVS and FQNEAQ. Losses at the gene ends were 5 bases for V and 4 bases for J; bases not matched to a gene: 7. The CDR3 spells CASSIDRGGYNEQFF. The CDR3 bases are TGTGCCAGCAGCATCGACAGGGGTGGGTACAATGAGCAGTTCTTC.

This clonotype was counted a few times. V and J are TRBV30 and TRBJ2-3; 8 bases match TRBD2. Germline loops: CDR1 GTSNPN, CDR2 SVGIG (reference sequence). V trimming: 2 bases; J trimming: 6 bases; junction bases outside the gene matches: 16. The CDR3 is 17 residues long. This chain's CDR3 is CAWSLTTSAPPWDTQYF. CDR3 DNA sequence: TGTGCCTGGAGTCTAACGACTAGCGCGCCACCATGGGATACGCAGTATTTT.